This passage covers 28 T cell receptor beta chains from one sample sequenced in a study of cytomegalovirus exposure and HLA in healthy donors. This PCR relied on a set of 60 Vbeta primers and 13 Jbeta primers. The repertoire was sequenced with immunoSEQ multiplex PCR; TCRdb's copy has only in-frame clones and lacks some. The sample lists over 40,000 clones, 72% occurring once. The sample taken for sequencing was PBMCs. The receptors derive from a man aged 30 to 39 in good health and CMV-seronegative.

This rearrangement joins TRBV27 to TRBJ2-5, with a tentative D call TRBD2 (6 bases). Trimming stripped 3 bases from V and 7 bases from J, with 12 bases between. CDR1 and CDR2 (germline): MNHEY, SMNVEV (reference sequence). CDR3 length equals 13 residues. The CDR3 nucleotides read TGTGCCAGCAGTTTCCCCGTCGGGGGGACCCAGTACTTC. It yields the protein CASSFPVGGTQYF.

This sequence joins TRBV27 and TRBJ2-6; a weak D match, TRBD1 (6 bases). There are 16 residues in the CDR3. V shed 3 bases and J shed 0 bases, with 9 bases lying between them. Germline assignment: CDR1 MNHEY and CDR2 SMNVEV (reference sequence). CDR3 region: CASSFQGGSGANVLTF. The CDR3 DNA reads as TGTGCCAGCAGTTTCCAAGGGGGCTCTGGGGCCAACGTCCTGACTTTC.

V and J are TRBV29-1 and TRBJ1-2, with TRBD1 as a possible D gene (6 bases). CDR3 length: 13 amino acids. Trimming removed 7 bases from V and 4 bases from J, with 16 bases in between. Germline CDR1 reads SQVTM; CDR2 reads ANQGSEA. CDR3 sequence reads: CSATPQDSYGYTF. As DNA, the CDR3 is TGCAGCGCCACCCCTCAGGACAGCTATGGCTACACCTTC.

This chain joins TRBV10-2 and TRBJ2-5, with 13 nucleotides matching TRBD2. CDR3 length: 16 amino acids. From germline, CDR1 is WSHSY and CDR2 SAAADI. With V trimmed by 8 bases and J by 2 bases, 8 bases remained unmatched. CDR3 DNA sequence: TGCGCCAGCCGCGGACTAGCGGGAGTGGGGCAAGAGACCCAGTACTTC. Amino acids: CASRGLAGVGQETQYF.

CDR3 in DNA: TGCAGCGTTACCAGGGAATGGACCCAGTACTTC. It specifies CSVTREWTQYF. This chain joins TRBV29-1 and TRBJ2-5, with a possible D match to TRBD1 (5 bases). Trimming pared 5 bases from V and 7 bases from J, leaving 11 bases between. Germline V gives CDR1 SQVTM, CDR2 ANQGSEA. This CDR3 is 11 amino acids long.

The chain carries TRBV30 and TRBJ1-5; the D gene is possibly TRBD1 (5 bases). V shed 3 bases and J shed 6 bases, with 12 bases lying between them. Germline V gives CDR1 GTSNPN, CDR2 SVGIG (reference sequence). The length of the CDR3 is 13 residues. The CDR3 region has the DNA TGTGCCTGGAGCGGGTTGGGGGGTCAGCCCCAGCATTTT. Amino acids: CAWSGLGGQPQHF.

V and J are TRBV6-5 and TRBJ1-6; 10 bases are a match to TRBD1. V shed 11 bases and J 7 bases; nucleotides not matched to a gene: 5. The CDR3 extends over 13 amino acids. From germline, CDR1 is MNHEY and CDR2 SVGAGI. CDR3 nucleotide sequence: TGTGCCGCAAAGACAGGGGGCAATTCACCCCTCCACTTT. Residues: CAAKTGGNSPLHF.

Here the CDR3 reads CASSSMNTGELFF. The CDR3 coding sequence is TGTGCCAGCAGCTCCATGAACACCGGGGAGCTGTTTTTT. This chain uses TRBV5-4 with TRBJ2-2, with D uncertain. The CDR3 is 13 amino acids. CDR1 and CDR2 (germline): SGHNT, YYREEE (reference sequence). V gave up 3 bases and J gave up 1 base, with 4 bases separating them. Based on the CDR3 plus reference TRBV5-4 and TRBJ2-2, the full variable domain is ETGVTQSPTHLIKTRGQQVTLRCSSQSGHNTVSWYQQALGQGPQFIFQYYREEENGRGNFPPRFSGLQFPNYSSELNVNALELDDSALYLCASSSMNTGELFFGEGSRLTVL.

This clone was recorded a few times. V usage is TRBV5-4 and J usage is TRBJ2-5, with D possibly matching TRBD2 (6 bases). This CDR3 region has 14 residues. The ends were cut back, 3 bases at V and 4 bases at J, with 13 bases in the middle. Per germline, CDR1 SGHNT and CDR2 YYREEE (reference sequence). CDR3 in amino acids: CASSYTGVGETQYF. CDR3 bases: TGTGCCAGCAGCTATACGGGAGTAGGAGAGACCCAGTACTTC.

This chain uses TRBV7-9 with TRBJ2-7; the match to TRBD2 covers 7 bases. Germline trimming cut 0 bases from V and 6 bases from J; bases unmatched to any gene: 5. The germline gives CDR1 SEHNR, CDR2 FQNEAQ (reference sequence). This CDR3 has 14 residues. CDR3 in amino acids: CASSLAGGPSEQYF. The CDR3 bases are TGTGCCAGCAGCTTAGCGGGAGGGCCAAGCGAGCAGTACTTC.

V gene TRBV30 combines with J gene TRBJ1-2; 8 bases fit TRBD1. V trimming: 4 bases; J trimming: 5 bases; junction bases outside the gene matches: 9. CDR3 length equals 14 residues. CDR1 is GTSNPN, CDR2 SVGIG, per germline (reference sequence). CDR3 loop: CAWNKGQGGYGYTF. The CDR3 DNA reads as TGTGCCTGGAACAAAGGACAGGGCGGGTATGGCTACACCTTC. The variable domain in full, with the rest retrieved from reference TRBV30 and TRBJ1-2, is SQTIHQWPATLVQPVGSPLSLECTVEGTSNPNLYWYRQAAGRGLQLLFYSVGIGQISSEVPQNLSASRPQDRQFILSSKKLLLSDSGFYLCAWNKGQGGYGYTFGSGTRLTVV.

V and J are TRBV30 and TRBJ2-5; D might be TRBD1 (5 bases). The CDR3 extends over 13 amino acids. Germline CDR1 GTSNPN, CDR2 SVGIG (reference sequence). V gave up 3 bases and J gave up 7 bases, with 15 bases separating them. For the CDR3, the DNA is TGTGCCTGGAGCCATACAGGAATTGGGACCCAGTACTTC. Protein sequence: CAWSHTGIGTQYF.

A few counts support this clone. The rearrangement uses TRBV2 and TRBJ2-3; 12 bases line up with TRBD2. J gave up 3 bases and V 6 bases, and 7 bases lay outside the gene matches. Germline CDR1 SNHLY, CDR2 FYNNEI. The CDR3 spans 16 residues. CDR3 region: CASRPYLAGGTDTQYF. In nucleotides, the CDR3 is TGTGCCAGCAGACCCTATCTAGCGGGAGGGACAGATACGCAGTATTTT.

In its sample, this clone was seen once. This CDR3 fails to terminate in the conserved phenylalanine or tryptophan, so it likely reflects a read error. J is TRBJ1-5 and V is TRBV30; maybe TRBD1 (6 bases). V lost 1 base, J lost 4 bases, and 14 bases lay in between. Germline values: CDR1 GTSNPN, CDR2 SVGIG (reference sequence). This CDR3 comprises 15 residues. The CDR3 DNA follows: TGTGCCTGGAGTGCTGGGACATTTGTAAATCAGCCCCAGCATGTT. Protein product: CAWSAGTFVNQPQHV.

This clone has only a few counts. The V gene is TRBV7-8, the J gene TRBJ2-7; D gene uncertain. V lost 5 bases and J lost 6, with 11 bases in between. Germline V gives CDR1 SGHVS, CDR2 FQNEAQ. The CDR3 totals 12 residues. The CDR3 reads CASSENVGEQYF. Here the CDR3 DNA reads TGTGCCAGCAGCGAGAACGTCGGCGAGCAGTACTTC.

The chain is built from TRBV18 and TRBJ1-1; D not certain. Trimming shortened V by 2 bases and J by 4 bases, and 5 bases separated the two germline ends. Germline CDR1 is KGHSH and CDR2 is LQKENI. The CDR3 covers 12 residues. CDR3 in DNA: TGTGCCAGCTCACCATCCCTCACTGAAGCTTTCTTT. Encoded protein: CASSPSLTEAFF.

This clone was counted a single time. The chain uses TRBV29-1 and TRBJ2-2; D is unclear. CDR1 SQVTM and CDR2 ANQGSEA come from the germline V gene. The CDR3 is 14 amino acids. V was pared by 4 bases and J by 4 bases, with 13 bases between. The CDR3 reads CSVGSASGTGELFF. CDR3 coding DNA: TGCAGCGTTGGCAGCGCAAGTGGCACCGGGGAGCTGTTTTTT.

V and J are TRBV27 and TRBJ1-5; perhaps TRBD1 as D (6 bases). This CDR3 is built from 16 residues. The germline CDR1 and CDR2 sequences are MNHEY and SMNVEV (reference sequence). V lost 6 bases and J 6 bases, leaving 21 bases between the germline ends. The CDR3 region has the DNA TGTGCCAGCAGCAATAGGGGGGGGGTGGGAGGTCAGCCCCAGCATTTT. This encodes CASSNRGGVGGQPQHF.

V and J are TRBV27 and TRBJ1-1; a weak D match, TRBD1 (6 bases). Trimming removed 3 bases at V and 6 bases at J, with 14 bases between. Germline CDR1 and CDR2: MNHEY and SMNVEV (reference sequence). This CDR3 spans 14 amino acids. In DNA form, the CDR3 reads TGTGCCAGCAGTTTGCTTCAGGGGCGGGCTGAAGCTTTCTTT. Protein sequence: CASSLLQGRAEAFF.

This clone was found a few times. The chain links TRBV6-5 to TRBJ1-1; 8 bases are a match to TRBD1. Germline-derived CDR1 and CDR2 are MNHEY and SVGAGI. This CDR3 region has 13 residues. V was clipped by 6 bases and J by 4 bases; unmatched bases: 4. In nucleotides, the CDR3 is TGTGCCAGCAGCCGACAGGGGAGCACTGAAGCTTTCTTT. It encodes CASSRQGSTEAFF.

The chain joins TRBV10-2 to TRBJ2-1, with D perhaps TRBD2 (5 bases). Germline V gene lookup returns CDR1 WSHSY and CDR2 SAAADI. This CDR3 has 15 residues. The V and J ends lost 4 bases and 0 bases respectively, with 10 bases between them. The DNA for the CDR3 is TGCGCCAGCAGTGTTCGGGAAAGCTCCTACAATGAGCAGTTCTTC. This sequence encodes CASSVRESSYNEQFF.

The V and J genes are TRBV7-9 and TRBJ2-7; TRBD2 agrees at 7 bases. J lost 2 bases, V lost 5 bases, and 6 bases had no gene match. The V gene's germline CDR1 is SEHNR and CDR2 FQNEAQ (reference sequence). The CDR3 is 14 amino acids. CDR3 sequence: CASSRSGTPYEQYF. In DNA form, the CDR3 reads TGTGCCAGCAGCAGAAGCGGGACTCCCTACGAGCAGTACTTC.

The chain uses TRBV19 and TRBJ2-3; TRBD2 matches 9 bases. Germline values: CDR1 LNHDA, CDR2 SQIVND (reference sequence). The ends lost 4 bases at V and 4 bases at J; junction bases unmatched: 6. This CDR3 has 15 residues. The CDR3 region is CASSNLAGGPDTQYF. CDR3 DNA sequence: TGTGCCAGTAGTAATCTGGCGGGAGGGCCAGATACGCAGTATTTT.

V gene TRBV6-5 combines with J gene TRBJ2-2; no definite D call. Trimming left V 8 bases short and J 0 bases short, with 4 bases between. Germline CDR1 reads MNHEY; CDR2 reads SVGAGI. The CDR3 extends over 12 amino acids. The CDR3 DNA reads TGTGCCAGCCGGTCGAACACCGGGGAGCTGTTTTTT. Protein sequence: CASRSNTGELFF.

The chain employs TRBV5-1 and TRBJ2-1; TRBD2 agrees at 9 bases. The CDR3 consists of 14 residues. V lost 0 bases and J lost 10; bases outside the gene matches: 5. From germline, CDR1 is SGHRS and CDR2 YFSETQ. In DNA form, the CDR3 reads TGCGCCAGCAGCTTGGGTAGCGGGAGCGGAGAGCAGTTCTTC. Protein product: CASSLGSGSGEQFF. The variable domain in full, with the rest retrieved from reference TRBV5-1 and TRBJ2-1, is KAGVTQTPRYLIKTRGQQVTLSCSPISGHRSVSWYQQTPGQGLQFLFEYFSETQRNKGNFPGRFSGRQFSNSRSEMNVSTLELGDSALYLCASSLGSGSGEQFFGPGTRLTVL.

V and J are TRBV2 and TRBJ2-5, with D unclear. V gave up 7 bases and J gave up 4 bases, with 19 bases separating them. Germline values: CDR1 SNHLY, CDR2 FYNNEI. CDR3 length: 15 residues. The CDR3, as DNA: TGTGCCAGCAACACCTTGGGCACACCTCGAGAGACCCAGTACTTC. This translates into CASNTLGTPRETQYF.

The V call is TRBV7-7, the J call TRBJ2-1, with 12 bases that match TRBD2. With V trimmed by 5 bases and J by 6 bases, 5 bases remained unmatched. Germline V gene sequence: CDR1 SSHAT, CDR2 FNYEAQ (reference sequence). This CDR3 has 15 amino acids. The CDR3 nucleotides read TGTGCCAGCAGCCTACTAGCGGGAGGCATCAATGAGCAGTTCTTC. It yields the protein CASSLLAGGINEQFF.

The chain is built from TRBV10-2 and TRBJ2-1; 9 bases map to TRBD2. Germline-derived CDR1 and CDR2 are WSHSY and SAAADI. CDR3 length equals 15 residues. V shed 0 bases, J shed 7 bases, and the junction held 4 bases outside the gene matches. The CDR3: CASSESGTSINEQFF. The CDR3 bases are TGCGCCAGCAGTGAGTCCGGGACTAGCATAAATGAGCAGTTCTTC.